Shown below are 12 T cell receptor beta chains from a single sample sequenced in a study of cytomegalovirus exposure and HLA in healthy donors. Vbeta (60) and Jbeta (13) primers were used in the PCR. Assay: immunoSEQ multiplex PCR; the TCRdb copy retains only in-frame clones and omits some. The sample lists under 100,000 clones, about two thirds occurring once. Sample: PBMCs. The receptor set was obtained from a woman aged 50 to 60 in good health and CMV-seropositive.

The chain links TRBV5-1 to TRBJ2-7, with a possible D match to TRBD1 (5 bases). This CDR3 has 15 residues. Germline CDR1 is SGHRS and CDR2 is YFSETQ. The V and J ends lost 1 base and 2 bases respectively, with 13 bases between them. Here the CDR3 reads CASSLISDKAYEQYF. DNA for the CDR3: TGCGCCAGCAGCTTGATCTCGGACAAAGCCTACGAGCAGTACTTC.

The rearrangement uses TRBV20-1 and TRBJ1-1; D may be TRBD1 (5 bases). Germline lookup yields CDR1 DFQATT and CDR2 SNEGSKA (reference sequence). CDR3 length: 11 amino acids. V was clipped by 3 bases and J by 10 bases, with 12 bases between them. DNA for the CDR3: TGCAGTGCTAGGGGCGACAGTTTAGCTTTCTTT. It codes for CSARGDSLAFF.

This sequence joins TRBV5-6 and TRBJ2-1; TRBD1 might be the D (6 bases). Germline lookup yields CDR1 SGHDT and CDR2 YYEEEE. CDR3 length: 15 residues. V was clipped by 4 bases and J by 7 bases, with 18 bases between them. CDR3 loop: CASSDLLQGSNEQFF. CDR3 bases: TGTGCCAGCAGCGATTTGTTACAGGGTTCTAATGAGCAGTTCTTC.

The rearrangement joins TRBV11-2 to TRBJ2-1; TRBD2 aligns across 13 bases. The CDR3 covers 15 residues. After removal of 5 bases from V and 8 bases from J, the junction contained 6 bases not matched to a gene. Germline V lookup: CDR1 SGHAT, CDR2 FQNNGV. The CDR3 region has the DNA TGTGCCAGCAGCCGGACTAGCGGGAGTACCTATGAGCAGTTCTTC. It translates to CASSRTSGSTYEQFF. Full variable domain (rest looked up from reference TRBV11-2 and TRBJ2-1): EAGVAQSPRYKIIEKRQSVAFWCNPISGHATLYWYQQILGQGPKLLIQFQNNGVVDDSQLPKDRFSAERLKGVDSTLKIQPAKLEDSAVYLCASSRTSGSTYEQFFGPGTRLTVL.

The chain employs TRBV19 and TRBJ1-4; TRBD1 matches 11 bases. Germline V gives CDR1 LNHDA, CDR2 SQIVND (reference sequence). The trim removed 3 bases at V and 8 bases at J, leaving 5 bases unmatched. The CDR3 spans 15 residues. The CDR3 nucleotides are TGTGCCAGTAGTATCTCTGGGGACAGGGGGGAAAAACTGTTTTTT. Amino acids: CASSISGDRGEKLFF.

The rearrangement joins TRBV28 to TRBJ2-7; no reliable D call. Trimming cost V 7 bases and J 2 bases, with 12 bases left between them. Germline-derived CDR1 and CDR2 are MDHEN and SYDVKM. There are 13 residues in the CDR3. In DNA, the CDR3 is TGTGCCAGCACCCTAAGGCGGACCTACGAGCAGTACTTC. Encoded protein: CASTLRRTYEQYF.

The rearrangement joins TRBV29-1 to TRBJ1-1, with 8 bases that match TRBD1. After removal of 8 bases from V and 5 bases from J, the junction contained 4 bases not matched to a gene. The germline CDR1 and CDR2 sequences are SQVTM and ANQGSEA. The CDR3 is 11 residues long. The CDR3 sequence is CSFRQGTEAFF. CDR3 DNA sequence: TGCAGCTTTAGACAGGGGACTGAAGCTTTCTTT. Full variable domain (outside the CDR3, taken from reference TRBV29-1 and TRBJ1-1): SAVISQKPSRDICQRGTSLTIQCQVDSQVTMMFWYRQQPGQSLTLIATANQGSEATYESGFVIDKFPISRPNLTFSTLTVSNMSPEDSSIYLCSFRQGTEAFFGQGTRLTVV.

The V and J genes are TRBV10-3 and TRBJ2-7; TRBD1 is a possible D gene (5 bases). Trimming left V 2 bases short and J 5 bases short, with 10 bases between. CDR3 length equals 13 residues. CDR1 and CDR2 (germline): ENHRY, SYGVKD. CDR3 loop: CAISETRGNEQYF. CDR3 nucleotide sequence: TGTGCCATCAGTGAGACAAGGGGAAACGAGCAGTACTTC.

CDR3 region: CASSSTGQTPYEQYF. DNA of the CDR3: TGCGCCAGCAGCTCAACGGGACAGACCCCCTACGAGCAGTACTTC. The V call is TRBV5-1, the J call TRBJ2-7; 7 bases match TRBD1. Germline assignment: CDR1 SGHRS and CDR2 YFSETQ. This CDR3 region has 15 residues. V shed 3 bases, J shed 2 bases, and the junction held 8 bases outside the gene matches.

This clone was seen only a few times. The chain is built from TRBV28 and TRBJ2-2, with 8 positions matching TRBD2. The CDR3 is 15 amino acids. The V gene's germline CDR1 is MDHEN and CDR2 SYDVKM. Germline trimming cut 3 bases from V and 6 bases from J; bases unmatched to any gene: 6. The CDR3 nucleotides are TGTGCCAGCAGTTTTGCGGGAGGATTTTCCGGGGAGCTGTTTTTT. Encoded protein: CASSFAGGFSGELFF.

The CDR3 sequence: CASSLTDTQYF. The CDR3 DNA follows: TGTGCCAGCAGTCTCACAGATACGCAGTATTTT. The chain employs TRBV6-1 and TRBJ2-3, with D unclear. Germline V CDR1 and CDR2: MNHNS, SASEGT. Trimming stripped 5 bases from V and 2 bases from J, with 2 bases between. The CDR3 contains 11 residues.

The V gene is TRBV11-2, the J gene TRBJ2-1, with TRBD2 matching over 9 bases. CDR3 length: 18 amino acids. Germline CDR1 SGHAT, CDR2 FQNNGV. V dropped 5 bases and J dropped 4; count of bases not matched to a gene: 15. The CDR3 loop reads CASSPHSGGTSRYNEQFF. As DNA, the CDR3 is TGTGCCAGCAGCCCCCACTCCGGCGGGACTAGCAGATACAATGAGCAGTTCTTC.